Below are 8 T cell receptor beta chains sequenced from a single sample in a study of blood T cells in healthy people across ages. A second about 7 to 12 cycle PCR used barcoded and J-beta primers. Each CDR3 protein gets one entry after TCRdb re-called the 5' RACE reads with MiXCR. The table has roughly 1.5 million distinct CDR3 sequences, under 55% seen once. What was sequenced was blood. These receptors were collected from a woman aged 18-30 years in good health.

This clonotype turned up a few times. The J gene is TRBJ2-7, the V gene TRBV5-1; 7 bases line up with TRBD1. With V trimmed by 4 bases and J by 0 bases, 10 bases remained unmatched. This CDR3 contains 16 residues. Germline lookup yields CDR1 SGHRS and CDR2 YFSETQ. The CDR3, as DNA: TGCGCCAGCAGCGAATCGGGACAGCTTATCTCCTACGAGCAGTACTTC. Translating gives CASSESGQLISYEQYF.

In regard to this clonotype: Compared with germline, one end of the junction differs, possibly owing to a read error. The chain employs TRBV29-1 and TRBJ2-7; D not certain. This CDR3 spans 14 amino acids. Germline lookup yields CDR1 SQVTM and CDR2 ANQGSEA. The CDR3 spells CSVGSRPPAYKQYF. The CDR3 DNA reads as TGCAGCGTTGGATCACGGCCGCCGGCCTACAAGCAGTACTTC.

The chain employs TRBV15 and TRBJ2-7; D uncertain. V lost 0 bases and J lost 2, with 11 bases in between. CDR1 and CDR2 (germline): LNHNV, YYDKDF (reference sequence). The CDR3 runs to 15 residues. The CDR3 is CATSRERRTAYEQYF. The CDR3 nucleotides read TGTGCCACCAGCAGAGAAAGAAGGACCGCCTACGAGCAGTACTTC.

The chain couples TRBV7-2 to TRBJ2-1; 7 nucleotides line up with TRBD1. Germline trimming cut 8 bases from V and 4 bases from J; bases unmatched to any gene: 11. Germline CDR1 and CDR2: SGHTA and FQGNSA. The CDR3 loop spans 15 amino acids. The CDR3 DNA reads TGTGCCAGCTCCTCATGGACAGGAATATACAATGAGCAGTTCTTC. Amino acid sequence: CASSSWTGIYNEQFF. The whole variable domain, remainder taken from reference TRBV7-2 and TRBJ2-1, is GAGVSQSPSNKVTEKGKDVELRCDPISGHTALYWYRQSLGQGLEFLIYFQGNSAPDKSGLPSDRFSAERTGGSVSTLTIQRTQQEDSAVYLCASSSWTGIYNEQFFGPGTRLTVL.

This clonotype has a handful of counts. The chain joins TRBV7-9 to TRBJ2-7; 7 nucleotides match TRBD1. The germline V gene encodes CDR1 SEHNR and CDR2 FQNEAQ (reference sequence). The CDR3 is made up of 15 amino acids. Germline trimming cut 5 bases from V and 3 bases from J; bases unmatched to any gene: 10. DNA for the CDR3: TGTGCCAGCAGCGCGCAGGGGGACAGATACTACGAGCAGTACTTC. It encodes CASSAQGDRYYEQYF.

The chain has TRBV20-1 and TRBJ1-1; D not resolved. Germline assignment: CDR1 DFQATT and CDR2 SNEGSKA (reference sequence). Trimming took off 0 bases at V and 0 bases at J, with 8 bases between the two ends. The CDR3 is 14 residues long. CDR3 nucleotides: TGCAGTGCTAGAGATAACAACCTGAACACTGAAGCTTTCTTT. This gives the protein CSARDNNLNTEAFF.

The chain combines TRBV7-2 with TRBJ2-1; D possibly matches TRBD1 or TRBD2 (6 bases each). Trimming pared 1 base from V and 5 bases from J, leaving 21 bases between. The CDR3 is made up of 18 amino acids. Germline V gene sequence: CDR1 SGHTA, CDR2 FQGNSA. The CDR3 is CASSLEFRWGAIDNEQFF. The CDR3 DNA reads as TGTGCCAGCAGCTTAGAGTTCCGGTGGGGGGCCATCGACAATGAGCAGTTCTTC.

Here the CDR3 reads CSVEEPGFYGYTF. CDR3 sequence (DNA): TGCAGCGTTGAAGAACCAGGCTTCTATGGCTACACCTTC. The rearrangement joins TRBV29-1 to TRBJ1-2; D unresolved. Germline assignment: CDR1 SQVTM and CDR2 ANQGSEA. Trimming cost V 0 bases and J 4 bases, with 9 bases left between them. CDR3 size: 13 residues.